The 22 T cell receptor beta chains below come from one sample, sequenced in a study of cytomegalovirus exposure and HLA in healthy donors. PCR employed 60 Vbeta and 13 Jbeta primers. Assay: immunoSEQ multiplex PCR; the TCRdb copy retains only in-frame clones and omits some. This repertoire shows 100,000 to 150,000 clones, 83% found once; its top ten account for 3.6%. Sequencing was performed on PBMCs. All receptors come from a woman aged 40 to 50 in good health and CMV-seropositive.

DNA for the CDR3: TGTGCCGTCCCTCTTCTACAAGAGACCCAGTACTTC. Translation: CAVPLLQETQYF. This rearrangement joins TRBV10-3 to TRBJ2-5; D gene ambiguous. Germline V gene lookup returns CDR1 ENHRY and CDR2 SYGVKD. Trimming pared 11 bases from V and 2 bases from J, leaving 12 bases between. The CDR3 has 12 amino acids.

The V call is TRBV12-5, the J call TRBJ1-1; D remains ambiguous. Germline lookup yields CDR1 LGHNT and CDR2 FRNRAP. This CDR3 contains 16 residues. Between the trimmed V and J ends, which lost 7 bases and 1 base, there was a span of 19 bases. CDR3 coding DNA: TGTGCTAGTGCCCTGGTCGTAGGACGGGGGAACACTGAAGCTTTCTTT. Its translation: CASALVVGRGNTEAFF.

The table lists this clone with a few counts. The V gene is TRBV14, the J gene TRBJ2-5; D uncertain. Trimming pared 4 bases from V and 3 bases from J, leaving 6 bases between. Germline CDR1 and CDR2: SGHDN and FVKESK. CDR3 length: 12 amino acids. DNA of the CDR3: TGTGCCAGCAGCCCCGGAGAAGAGACCCAGTACTTC. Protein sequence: CASSPGEETQYF.

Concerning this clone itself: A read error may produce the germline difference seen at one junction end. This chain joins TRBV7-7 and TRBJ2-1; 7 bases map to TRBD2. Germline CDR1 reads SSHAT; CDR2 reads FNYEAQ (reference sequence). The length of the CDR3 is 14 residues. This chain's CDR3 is CASSSQLKGGEQFF. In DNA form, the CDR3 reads TGTGCTAGCAGCTCCCAATTAAAGGGAGGGGAGCAGTTCTTC. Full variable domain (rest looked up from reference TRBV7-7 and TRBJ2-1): GAGVSQSPRYKVTKRGQDVTLRCDPISSHATLYWYQQALGQGPEFLTYFNYEAQPDKSGLPSDRFSAERPEGSISTLTIQRTEQRDSAMYRCASSSQLKGGEQFFGPGTRLTVL.

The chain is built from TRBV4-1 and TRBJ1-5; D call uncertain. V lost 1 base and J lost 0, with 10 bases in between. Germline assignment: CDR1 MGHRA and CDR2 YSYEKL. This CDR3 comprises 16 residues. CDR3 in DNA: TGCGCCAGCAGCCAAGGAGGTGGTGCTAGCAATCAGCCCCAGCATTTT. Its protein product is CASSQGGGASNQPQHF.

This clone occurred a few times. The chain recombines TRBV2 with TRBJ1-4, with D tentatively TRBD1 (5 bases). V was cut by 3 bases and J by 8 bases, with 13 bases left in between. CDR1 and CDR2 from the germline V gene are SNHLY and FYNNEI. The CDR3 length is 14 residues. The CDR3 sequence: CASSDGGVGEKLFF. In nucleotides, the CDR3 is TGTGCCAGCAGTGATGGAGGGGTGGGGGAAAAACTGTTTTTT.

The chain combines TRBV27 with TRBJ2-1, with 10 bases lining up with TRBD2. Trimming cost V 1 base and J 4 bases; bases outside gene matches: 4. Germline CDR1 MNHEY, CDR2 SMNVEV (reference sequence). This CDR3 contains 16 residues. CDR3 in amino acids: CASSLFLAGVYNEQFF. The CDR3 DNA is TGTGCCAGCAGTTTATTTCTAGCGGGAGTATACAATGAGCAGTTCTTC.

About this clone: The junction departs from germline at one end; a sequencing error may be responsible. The CDR3 loop is CSSSLAVPGENGYTF. CDR3 DNA sequence: TGTTCCAGCAGCTTAGCCGTCCCAGGGGAGAATGGCTACACCTTC. The chain couples TRBV7-9 to TRBJ1-2; TRBD1 might be the D (6 bases). From germline, CDR1 is SEHNR and CDR2 FQNEAQ (reference sequence). This CDR3 has 15 residues. Complete variable domain (other parts from reference TRBV7-9 and TRBJ1-2): DTGVSQNPRHKITKRGQNVTFRCDPISEHNRLYWYRQTLGQGPEFLTYFQNEAQLEKSRLLSDRFSAERPKGSFSTLEIQRTEQGDSAMYLCSSSLAVPGENGYTFGSGTRLTVV.

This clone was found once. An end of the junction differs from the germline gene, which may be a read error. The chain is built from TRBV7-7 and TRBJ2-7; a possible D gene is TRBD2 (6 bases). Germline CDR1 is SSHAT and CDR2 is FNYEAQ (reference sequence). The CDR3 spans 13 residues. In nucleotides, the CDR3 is TGTGCTAGCAGCTTAGCTGCGGGGCGCGAGCAGTACTTC. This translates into CASSLAAGREQYF. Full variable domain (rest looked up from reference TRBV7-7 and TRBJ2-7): GAGVSQSPRYKVTKRGQDVTLRCDPISSHATLYWYQQALGQGPEFLTYFNYEAQPDKSGLPSDRFSAERPEGSISTLTIQRTEQRDSAMYRCASSLAAGREQYFGPGTRLTVT.

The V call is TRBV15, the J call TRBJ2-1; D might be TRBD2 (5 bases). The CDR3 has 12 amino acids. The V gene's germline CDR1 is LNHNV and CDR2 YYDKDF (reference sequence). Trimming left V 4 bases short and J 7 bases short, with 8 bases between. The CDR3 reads CATSITSNEQFF. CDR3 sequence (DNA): TGTGCCACCAGCATAACTAGTAATGAGCAGTTCTTC. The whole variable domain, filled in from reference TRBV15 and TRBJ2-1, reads DAMVIQNPRYQVTQFGKPVTLSCSQTLNHNVMYWYQQKSSQAPKLLFHYYDKDFNNEADTPDNFQSRRPNTSFCFLDIRSPGLGDTAMYLCATSITSNEQFFGPGTRLTVL.

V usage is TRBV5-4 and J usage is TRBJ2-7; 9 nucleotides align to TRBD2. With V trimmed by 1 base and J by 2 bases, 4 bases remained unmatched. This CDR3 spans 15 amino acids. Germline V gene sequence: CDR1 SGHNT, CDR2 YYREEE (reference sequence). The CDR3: CASSLQLAGAYEQYF. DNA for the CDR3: TGTGCCAGCAGCTTGCAACTAGCGGGTGCCTACGAGCAGTACTTC.

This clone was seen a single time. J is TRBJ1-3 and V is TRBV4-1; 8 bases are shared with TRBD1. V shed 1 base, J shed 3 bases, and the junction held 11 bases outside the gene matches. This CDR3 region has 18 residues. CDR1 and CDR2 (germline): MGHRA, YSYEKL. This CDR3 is CASSQGRARGRGGNTIYF. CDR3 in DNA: TGCGCCAGCAGCCAAGGTCGGGCCAGGGGGCGAGGTGGAAACACCATATATTTT.

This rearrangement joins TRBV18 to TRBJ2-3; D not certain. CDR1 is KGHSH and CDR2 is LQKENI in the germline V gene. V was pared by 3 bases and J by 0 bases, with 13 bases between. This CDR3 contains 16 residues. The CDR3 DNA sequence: TGTGCCAGCTCACCCGAAGTTCGAGCGAGCACAGATACGCAGTATTTT. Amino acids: CASSPEVRASTDTQYF.

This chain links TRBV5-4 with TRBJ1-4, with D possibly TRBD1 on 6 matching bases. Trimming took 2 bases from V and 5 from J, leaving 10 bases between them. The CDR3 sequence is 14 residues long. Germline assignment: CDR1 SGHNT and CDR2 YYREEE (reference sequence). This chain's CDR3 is CASSLGQRNEKLFF. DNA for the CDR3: TGTGCCAGCAGCTTAGGACAGCGGAATGAAAAACTGTTTTTT.

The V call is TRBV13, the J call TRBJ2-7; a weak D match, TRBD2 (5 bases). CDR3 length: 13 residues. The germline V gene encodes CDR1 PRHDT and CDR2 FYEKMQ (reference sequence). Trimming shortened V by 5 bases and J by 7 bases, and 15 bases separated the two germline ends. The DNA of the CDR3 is TGTGCCAGCAGCCCCCGAGGGCTAGGAGAGCAGTACTTC. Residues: CASSPRGLGEQYF.

As DNA, the CDR3 is TGTGCCAGCAGCTTACGGACTAGCGGGAGCACAGATACGCAGTATTTT. This gives the protein CASSLRTSGSTDTQYF. The chain couples TRBV7-9 to TRBJ2-3; 11 bases map to TRBD2. Germline V lookup: CDR1 SEHNR, CDR2 FQNEAQ (reference sequence). CDR3 length equals 16 residues. Trimming at V came to 2 bases and at J to 0 bases, leaving 1 base not matched to a gene.

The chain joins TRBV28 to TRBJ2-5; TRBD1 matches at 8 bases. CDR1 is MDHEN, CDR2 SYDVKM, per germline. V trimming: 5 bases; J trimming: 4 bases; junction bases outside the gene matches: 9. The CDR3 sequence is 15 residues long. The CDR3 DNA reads TGTGCCAGCAGTCCACCAACCGGGACAGGAGAGACCCAGTACTTC. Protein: CASSPPTGTGETQYF.

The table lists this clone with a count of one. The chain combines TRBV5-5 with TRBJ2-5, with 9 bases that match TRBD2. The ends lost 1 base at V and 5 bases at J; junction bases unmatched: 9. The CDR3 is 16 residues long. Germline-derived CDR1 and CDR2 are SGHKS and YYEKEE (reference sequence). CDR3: CASSLRVSGSVETQYF. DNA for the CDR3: TGTGCCAGCAGCTTGAGGGTTAGCGGGAGCGTGGAGACCCAGTACTTC.

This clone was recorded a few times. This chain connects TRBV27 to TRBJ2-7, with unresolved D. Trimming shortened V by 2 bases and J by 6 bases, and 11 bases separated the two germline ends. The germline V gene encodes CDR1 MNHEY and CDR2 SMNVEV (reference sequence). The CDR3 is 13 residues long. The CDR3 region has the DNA TGTGCCAGCAGTTTAACCCGCCTCGGCGAGCAGTACTTC. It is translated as CASSLTRLGEQYF.

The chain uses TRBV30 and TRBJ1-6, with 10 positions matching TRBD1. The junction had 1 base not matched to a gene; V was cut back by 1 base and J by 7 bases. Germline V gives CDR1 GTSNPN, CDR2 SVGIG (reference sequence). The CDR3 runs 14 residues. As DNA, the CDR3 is TGTGCCTGGAGTGCGGGACAGGGGAATTCACCCCTCCACTTT. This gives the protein CAWSAGQGNSPLHF.

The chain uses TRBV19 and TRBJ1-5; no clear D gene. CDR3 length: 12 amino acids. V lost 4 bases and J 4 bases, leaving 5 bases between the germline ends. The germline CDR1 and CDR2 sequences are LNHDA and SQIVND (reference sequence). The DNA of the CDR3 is TGTGCCAGTAGTACCTTGAATCAGCCCCAGCATTTT. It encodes CASSTLNQPQHF. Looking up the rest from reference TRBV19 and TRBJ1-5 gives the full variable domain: DGGITQSPKYLFRKEGQNVTLSCEQNLNHDAMYWYRQDPGQGLRLIYYSQIVNDFQKGDIAEGYSVSREKKESFPLTVTSAQKNPTAFYLCASSTLNQPQHFGDGTRLSIL.

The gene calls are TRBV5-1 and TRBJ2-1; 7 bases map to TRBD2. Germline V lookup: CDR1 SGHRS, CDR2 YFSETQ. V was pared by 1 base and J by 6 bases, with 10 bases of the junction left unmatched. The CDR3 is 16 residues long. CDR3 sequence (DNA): TGCGCCAGCAGCTTGAATATAGGACTAGGGTCCAATGAGCAGTTCTTC. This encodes CASSLNIGLGSNEQFF.